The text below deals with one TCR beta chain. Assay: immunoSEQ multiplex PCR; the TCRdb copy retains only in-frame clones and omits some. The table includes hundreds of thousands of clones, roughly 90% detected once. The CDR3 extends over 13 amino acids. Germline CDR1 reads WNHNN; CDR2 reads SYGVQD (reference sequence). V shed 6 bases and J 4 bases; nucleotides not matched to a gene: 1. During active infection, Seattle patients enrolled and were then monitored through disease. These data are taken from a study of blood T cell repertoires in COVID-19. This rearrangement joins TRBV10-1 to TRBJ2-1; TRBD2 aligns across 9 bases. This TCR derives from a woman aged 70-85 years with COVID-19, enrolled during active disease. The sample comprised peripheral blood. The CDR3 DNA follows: TGCGCCAGCAGCGGACTAGCGTACAATGAGCAGTTCTTC. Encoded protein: CASSGLAYNEQFF.